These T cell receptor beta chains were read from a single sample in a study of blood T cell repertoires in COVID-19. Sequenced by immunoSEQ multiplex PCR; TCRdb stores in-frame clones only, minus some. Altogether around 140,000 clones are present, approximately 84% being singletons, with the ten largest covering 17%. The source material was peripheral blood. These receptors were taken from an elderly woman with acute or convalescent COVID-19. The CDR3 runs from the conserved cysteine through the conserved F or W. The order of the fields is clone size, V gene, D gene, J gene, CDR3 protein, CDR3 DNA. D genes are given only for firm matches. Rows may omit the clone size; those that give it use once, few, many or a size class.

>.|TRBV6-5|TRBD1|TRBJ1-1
CASSTQGGTEAFF
TGTGCCAGCAGTACTCAGGGGGGCACTGAAGCTTTCTTT
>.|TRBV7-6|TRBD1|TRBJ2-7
CASSSRTGPTYEQYF
TGTGCCAGCAGCTCCCGGACAGGGCCCACCTACGAGCAGTACTTC
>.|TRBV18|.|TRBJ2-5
CASSLLVFGETQYF
TGTGCCAGCTCATTATTAGTGTTCGGAGAGACCCAGTACTTC
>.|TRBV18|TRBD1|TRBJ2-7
CASSPGTGTEQYF
TGTGCCAGCTCACCCGGGACAGGCACCGAGCAGTACTTC
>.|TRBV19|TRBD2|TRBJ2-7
CASSSGLAGAQYF
TGTGCCAGTAGCTCGGGACTAGCGGGAGCGCAGTACTTC
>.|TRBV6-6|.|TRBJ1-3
CASSYGGPGVTIYF
TGTGCCAGCAGTTACGGTGGGCCGGGGGTCACCATATATTTT
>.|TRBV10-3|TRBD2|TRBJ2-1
CAISESTSDSYNEQFF
TGTGCCATCAGTGAGTCTACTAGCGATTCCTACAATGAGCAGTTCTTC
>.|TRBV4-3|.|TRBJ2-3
CASSQDGSGTDTQYF
TGCGCCAGCAGCCAAGACGGGAGTGGCACAGATACGCAGTATTTT
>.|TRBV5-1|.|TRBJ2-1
CASSWAEAEQFF
TGCGCCAGCAGTTGGGCGGAGGCTGAGCAGTTCTTC
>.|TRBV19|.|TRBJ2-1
CASSPNWGLGGNEQFF
TGTGCCAGTAGTCCCAACTGGGGGTTGGGGGGCAATGAGCAGTTCTTC
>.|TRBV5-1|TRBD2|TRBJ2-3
CASSTGLAGSTDTQYF
TGCGCCAGCAGCACGGGACTAGCGGGGAGCACAGATACGCAGTATTTT
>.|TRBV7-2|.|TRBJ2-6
CASRPQSSGANVLTF
TGTGCCAGCAGACCACAGTCCTCTGGGGCCAACGTCCTGACTTTC
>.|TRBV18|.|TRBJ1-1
CASSSGGRNTEAFF
TGTGCCAGCTCAAGCGGGGGGAGAAACACTGAAGCTTTCTTT
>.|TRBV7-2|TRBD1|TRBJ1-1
CASSFQRGRGTEAFF
TGTGCCAGCAGCTTCCAAAGGGGGCGCGGAACTGAAGCTTTCTTT
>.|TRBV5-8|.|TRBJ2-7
CASSPRTVYEQYF
TGTGCCAGCAGCCCCAGGACAGTCTACGAGCAGTACTTC
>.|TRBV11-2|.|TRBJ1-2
CASSLGGPENGYTF
TGTGCCAGCAGCTTAGGGGGGCCGGAGAATGGCTACACCTTC
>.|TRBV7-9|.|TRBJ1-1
CASSSTGQMNTEAFF
TGTGCCAGCAGCTCTACAGGACAGATGAACACTGAAGCTTTCTTT
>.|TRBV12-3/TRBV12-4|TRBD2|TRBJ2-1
CASSLGRTSQQFF
TGTGCCAGCAGCTTGGGGAGGACTAGCCAGCAGTTCTTC
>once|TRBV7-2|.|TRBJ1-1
CASSLGGGNTEAFF
TGTGCCAGCAGCTTAGGCGGGGGGAACACTGAAGCTTTCTTT
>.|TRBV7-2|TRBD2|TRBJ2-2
CASSLAHLAGDEGLGLGELFF
TGTGCCAGCAGCTTAGCTCACCTCGCGGGGGACGAGGGGTTAGGTCTCGGGGAGCTGTTTTTT
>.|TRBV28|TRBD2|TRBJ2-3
CASRGEGFIPAPTDTQYF
TGTGCCAGCAGGGGGGAGGGATTTATACCGGCACCCACAGATACGCAGTATTTT
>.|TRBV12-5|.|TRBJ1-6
CASAKQGYSPLHF
TGTGCTAGTGCCAAACAGGGCTATTCACCCCTCCACTTT
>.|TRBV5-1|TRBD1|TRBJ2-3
CASSPGQGLTDTQYF
TGCGCCAGCAGCCCTGGACAGGGCCTCACAGATACGCAGTATTTT
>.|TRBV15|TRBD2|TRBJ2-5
CATSRAGGKETQYF
TGTGCCACCAGCAGAGCCGGGGGGAAAGAGACCCAGTACTTC
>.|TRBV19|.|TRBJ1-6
CASGETEVSPLHF
TGTGCCAGTGGTGAGACAGAAGTTTCACCCCTCCACTTT
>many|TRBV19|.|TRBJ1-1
CASSRGAGRVEAFF
TGTGCCAGTAGTCGGGGGGCGGGACGAGTCGAAGCTTTCTTT
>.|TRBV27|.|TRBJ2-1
CASSLTRPTHNEQFF
TGTGCCAGCAGTTTAACGAGGCCCACACACAATGAGCAGTTCTTC
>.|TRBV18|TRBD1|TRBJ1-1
CASSPGQGANTEAFF
TGTGCCAGCTCACCGGGACAGGGGGCGAACACTGAAGCTTTCTTT
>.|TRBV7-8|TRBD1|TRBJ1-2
CASSPSGTVASNYGYTF
TGTGCCAGCAGCCCCTCCGGGACAGTAGCCTCTAACTATGGCTACACCTTC
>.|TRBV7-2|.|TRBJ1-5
CASSHNGGAGQPQHF
TGTGCCAGCAGCCACAACGGGGGGGCGGGTCAGCCCCAGCATTTT
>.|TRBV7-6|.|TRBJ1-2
CASSTLTGMDGYTF
TGTGCCAGCAGCACATTAACAGGGATGGATGGCTACACCTTC
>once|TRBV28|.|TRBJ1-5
CASSLRGSGDQPQHF
TGTGCCAGCAGTTTAAGGGGAAGCGGGGATCAGCCCCAGCATTTT
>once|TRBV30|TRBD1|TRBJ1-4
CAWSRLGTGRNEKLFF
TGTGCCTGGAGCAGACTAGGGACAGGACGGAATGAAAAACTGTTTTTT
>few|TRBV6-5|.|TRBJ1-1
CASSTGWEAFF
TGTGCCAGCAGTACAGGGTGGGAAGCTTTCTTT
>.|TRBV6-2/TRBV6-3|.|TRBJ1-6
CATSREGLGGSPLHF
TGTGCCACCAGCCGCGAGGGACTAGGGGGGTCACCCCTCCACTTT
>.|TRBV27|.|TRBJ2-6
CASSLSRGGANVLTF
TGTGCCAGCAGTTTATCCCGAGGTGGGGCCAACGTCCTGACTTTC
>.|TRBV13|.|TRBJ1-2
CASSLGQGSYGYTF
TGTGCCAGCAGCTTGGGGCAGGGGAGCTATGGCTACACCTTC
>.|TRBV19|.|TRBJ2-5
CASRRGSETQYF
TGTGCCAGTAGGAGGGGGTCCGAGACCCAGTACTTC
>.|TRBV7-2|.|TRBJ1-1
CASSFGHMNTEAFF
TGTGCCAGCAGCTTTGGACATATGAACACTGAAGCTTTCTTT
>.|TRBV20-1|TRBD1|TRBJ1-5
CSASNFRVTGVRSNQPQHF
TGCAGTGCTAGTAATTTTCGCGTCACAGGGGTGAGGAGCAATCAGCCCCAGCATTTT
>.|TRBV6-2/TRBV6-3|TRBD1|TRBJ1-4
CASSRGQGAASTNEKLFF
TGTGCCAGCAGCCGAGGACAGGGAGCGGCTTCGACTAATGAAAAACTGTTTTTT
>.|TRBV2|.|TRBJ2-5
CASSEPGEETQYF
TGTGCCAGCAGTGAACCCGGGGAAGAGACCCAGTACTTC
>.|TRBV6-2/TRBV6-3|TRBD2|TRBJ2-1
CASSRLAAYNEQFF
TGTGCCAGCAGTCGACTAGCGGCTTACAATGAGCAGTTCTTC
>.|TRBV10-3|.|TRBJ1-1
CAISGRQGRTEAFF
TGTGCCATCAGTGGACGGCAGGGGCGGACTGAAGCTTTCTTT
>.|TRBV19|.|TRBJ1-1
CASSIVLKAFF
TGTGCCAGTAGTATAGTTTTAAAAGCTTTCTTT
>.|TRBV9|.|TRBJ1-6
CASTQGYRDSPLHF
TGTGCCAGCACCCAGGGGTATAGGGATTCACCCCTCCACTTT
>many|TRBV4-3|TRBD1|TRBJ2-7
CASSQSRGRGSEQYF
TGCGCCAGCAGCCAGTCCAGGGGGCGCGGGTCCGAGCAGTACTTC
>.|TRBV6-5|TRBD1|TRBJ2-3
CASSYRDRGDTQYF
TGTGCCAGCAGTTACCGGGACAGAGGGGATACGCAGTATTTT
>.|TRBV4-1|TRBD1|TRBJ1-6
CASSLRDRGNSPLHF
TGCGCCAGCAGCCTCCGGGACAGGGGCAATTCACCCCTCCACTTT
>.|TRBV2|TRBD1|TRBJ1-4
CASSNRDRSATNEKLFF
TGTGCCAGCAGTAACCGGGACAGGAGTGCAACTAATGAAAAACTGTTTTTT
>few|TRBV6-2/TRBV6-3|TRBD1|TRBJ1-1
CASSYSLQGALMNTEAFF
TGTGCCAGCAGTTACTCCCTTCAGGGGGCCCTAATGAACACTGAAGCTTTCTTT
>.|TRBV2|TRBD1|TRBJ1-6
CASRGTGGNSPLHF
TGTGCCAGCAGGGGGACAGGGGGGAATTCACCCCTCCACTTT
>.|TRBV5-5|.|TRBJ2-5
CASSSALGGETQYF
TGTGCCAGCAGCTCGGCTTTGGGCGGGGAGACCCAGTACTTC
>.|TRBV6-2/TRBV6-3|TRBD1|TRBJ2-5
CASSPGTGLGETQYF
TGTGCCAGCAGCCCAGGGACAGGGCTCGGGGAGACCCAGTACTTC
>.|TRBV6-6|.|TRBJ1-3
CASSQQGAGNTIYF
TGTGCCAGCAGCCAACAGGGCGCTGGAAACACCATATATTTT
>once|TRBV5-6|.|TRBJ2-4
CASSLAGSPENIQYF
TGTGCCAGCAGCTTGGCCGGGAGCCCCGAAAACATTCAGTACTTC
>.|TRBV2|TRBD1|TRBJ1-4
CASSEARTGGEKLFF
TGTGCCAGCAGTGAAGCCCGGACAGGGGGAGAAAAACTGTTTTTT
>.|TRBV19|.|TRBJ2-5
CASTSTRGAQETQYF
TGTGCCAGTACTTCGACCCGGGGGGCCCAAGAGACCCAGTACTTC
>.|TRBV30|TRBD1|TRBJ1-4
CAWSADRGEEKLFF
TGTGCCTGGAGTGCCGACAGGGGTGAGGAAAAACTGTTTTTT
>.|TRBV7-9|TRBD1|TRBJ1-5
CASSLVLTGVGASNQPQHF
TGTGCCAGCAGCTTAGTGCTGACAGGGGTTGGGGCTAGCAATCAGCCCCAGCATTTT